These 20 T cell receptor beta chains were sequenced from one sample in a study of Ad26.COV2.S vaccination and SARS-CoV-2 variants (dated by TCRdb to the early 2020s). The treatment or condition label of this sample denotes: approximately 18 received Ad26.COV2.S at low or high dose, single or two shots; 5 received placebo; per-sample allocation not given. Repertoires of vaccine and placebo recipients were sequenced from samples collected on day 63 after the first injection. The library was obtained by the immunoSEQ multiplex PCR assay. The source is immuneACCESS, and TCRdb retained only in-frame sequences with V and J called. Part of the clones is not carried over; for the studies checked, unresolved V genes explain less than half of this, and the remainder is unexplained. Here the sample has roughly 680,000 clones; 80% to 90% occur a single time. The ten most abundant clones make up roughly 1.5% of the sample.

The specimen comprised peripheral blood, sampled in a trial of Ad26.COV2.S vaccine versus placebo. Receptors originate from a person aged 18-65 years who received the Ad26.COV2.S COVID-19 vaccine or a placebo.

V gene TRBV19 combines with J gene TRBJ2-2; D ambiguous. The CDR3 extends over 16 amino acids. Trimming cost V 6 bases and J 1 base, with 15 bases left between them. Germline CDR1 LNHDA, CDR2 SQIVND (reference sequence). CDR3 nucleotide sequence: TGTGCCAGTAGGATAACTGGGGTGGAGAACACCGGGGAGCTGTTTTTT. It is translated as CASRITGVENTGELFF.

The chain links TRBV4-2 to TRBJ1-2; no reliable D call. The germline gives CDR1 LGHNA, CDR2 YNFKEQ. The V end was cut by 3 bases, the J end by 0 bases, with 17 bases between. The CDR3 is made up of 17 amino acids. The CDR3 coding sequence is TGTGCCAGCAGCCAGAGTCACGACCGAACTCCTAACTATGGCTACACCTTC. Encoded protein: CASSQSHDRTPNYGYTF.

The J gene is TRBJ1-1, the V gene TRBV18; no definite D call. V lost 2 bases and J 7 bases, leaving 11 bases between the germline ends. This CDR3 has 13 amino acids. From germline, CDR1 is KGHSH and CDR2 LQKENI. CDR3 region: CASSPGGGSEAFF. The CDR3 DNA reads as TGTGCCAGCTCACCAGGTGGTGGGAGTGAAGCTTTCTTT.

This sequence joins TRBV14 and TRBJ2-5; no clear D. The length of the CDR3 is 15 residues. The germline V gene encodes CDR1 SGHDN and CDR2 FVKESK. V lost 0 bases to trimming and J lost 3 bases, with 11 bases between them. The DNA for the CDR3 is TGTGCCAGCAGCCAAGAGAGCCTTGGAAAAGAGACCCAGTACTTC. Its translation is CASSQESLGKETQYF.

The CDR3 spells CASSHRPSGNYEQYF. In DNA form, the CDR3 reads TGTGCCAGCAGCCACCGCCCTAGCGGGAACTACGAGCAGTACTTC. The genes are TRBV6-2 or TRBV6-3 and TRBJ2-7, with 9 bases fitting TRBD2. Germline-derived CDR1 and CDR2 are MNHEY and SVGEGT. V was pared by 6 bases and J by 3 bases, with 9 bases of the junction left unmatched. The CDR3 runs 15 residues.

The V call is TRBV18, the J call TRBJ2-5; 10 nucleotides align to TRBD2. J lost 4 bases, V lost 1 base, and 9 bases had no gene match. The CDR3 consists of 17 residues. Germline V gene lookup returns CDR1 KGHSH and CDR2 LQKENI. The CDR3 nucleotides read TGTGCCAGCTCACCACTGGGTCCTAGCGGGAGCGGAGAGACCCAGTACTTC. Protein sequence: CASSPLGPSGSGETQYF.

The rearrangement links TRBV27 to TRBJ1-2; 7 bases agree with TRBD1. The length of the CDR3 is 15 residues. Germline V gives CDR1 MNHEY, CDR2 SMNVEV (reference sequence). The junction had 15 bases not matched to a gene; V was cut back by 10 bases and J by 4 bases. Here the CDR3 reads CATRNWEGTVYGYTF. CDR3 DNA: TGTGCCACCCGAAATTGGGAAGGGACAGTCTATGGCTACACCTTC.

The chain is built from TRBV24-1 and TRBJ1-5; D gene ambiguous. The CDR3 runs 16 residues. V lost 2 bases to trimming and J lost 0 bases, with 10 bases between them. Germline V gene data show CDR1 as KGHDR and CDR2 as SFDVKD. CDR3 in DNA: TGTGCCACCAGTGATTCCGGACTCCTTAGCAATCAGCCCCAGCATTTT. Translating gives CATSDSGLLSNQPQHF.

This clone showed up just once. The V gene is TRBV9, the J gene TRBJ1-1; D may be TRBD1 (5 bases). This CDR3 comprises 16 residues. Germline V lookup: CDR1 SGDLS, CDR2 YYNGEE. V shed 1 base and J shed 5 bases, with 18 bases lying between them. Here the CDR3 reads CASSVSGGIGRTEAFF. CDR3 coding DNA: TGTGCCAGCAGCGTATCTGGGGGTATCGGGCGAACTGAAGCTTTCTTT.

The chain combines TRBV5-8 with TRBJ2-1; 14 nucleotides agree with TRBD2. V shed 0 bases and J 2 bases; nucleotides not matched to a gene: 7. The CDR3 runs 19 residues. The germline V gene encodes CDR1 SGHTS and CDR2 YDEGEE. The CDR3 DNA reads TGTGCCAGCAGCTTGGAGGGACTAGCGGGAGTTTGGGCCTACAATGAGCAGTTCTTC. Translating gives CASSLEGLAGVWAYNEQFF.

The rearrangement joins TRBV19 to TRBJ1-5; D call uncertain. V was clipped by 5 bases and J by 7 bases, with 9 bases between them. This CDR3 contains 12 residues. CDR1 is LNHDA and CDR2 is SQIVND in the germline V gene (reference sequence). CDR3 in DNA: TGTGCCAGTAGTGCGGGGAGGCAGCCCCAGCATTTT. It codes for CASSAGRQPQHF.

The rearrangement uses TRBV19 and TRBJ1-2; a possible D gene is TRBD1 (5 bases). V was clipped by 5 bases and J by 3 bases, with 19 bases between them. The V gene's germline CDR1 is LNHDA and CDR2 SQIVND (reference sequence). The CDR3 has 16 amino acids. The CDR3 spells CASSPAGWGADYGYTF. CDR3 DNA sequence: TGTGCCAGTAGTCCGGCGGGTTGGGGCGCGGACTATGGCTACACCTTC.

The gene calls are TRBV10-3 and TRBJ2-3, with 13 bases that match TRBD2. The CDR3 has 17 amino acids. The V and J ends lost 2 bases and 5 bases, in that order; junction bases with no gene match: 7. Germline CDR1 reads ENHRY; CDR2 reads SYGVKD. The CDR3 region is CAISETGLAGAKDTQYF. CDR3 bases: TGTGCCATCAGTGAGACCGGACTAGCGGGAGCTAAAGATACGCAGTATTTT.

V is TRBV5-1 and J is TRBJ2-7; D is perhaps TRBD2 (5 bases). Germline V gene sequence: CDR1 SGHRS, CDR2 YFSETQ. Deletions cut 4 bases from V and 3 bases from J, with 17 bases between. CDR3 length: 15 amino acids. CDR3 region: CASSPRQDSFYEQYF. The CDR3, as DNA: TGCGCCAGCAGCCCCCGCCAGGACTCATTCTACGAGCAGTACTTC.

The chain is built from TRBV6-2 or TRBV6-3 and TRBJ1-5, with D unclear. Trimming removed 2 bases at V and 2 bases at J, with 13 bases between. This CDR3 region has 16 residues. Germline values: CDR1 MNHEY, CDR2 SVGEGT. The CDR3 here is CASSYEEGAGNQPQHF. The CDR3 nucleotides are TGTGCCAGCAGTTACGAAGAGGGTGCGGGCAATCAGCCCCAGCATTTT.

The chain carries TRBV5-6 and TRBJ1-3, with D possibly TRBD1 on 5 matching bases. Between the trimmed V and J ends, which lost 4 bases and 0 bases, there was a span of 14 bases. The CDR3 covers 16 residues. Germline-derived CDR1 and CDR2 are SGHDT and YYEEEE. Here the CDR3 DNA reads TGTGCCAGCAGCCCATTCCCCAGGGACTCTGGAAACACCATATATTTT. Translating it yields CASSPFPRDSGNTIYF. The full variable domain, its missing parts supplied by reference TRBV5-6 and TRBJ1-3, is DAGVTQSPTHLIKTRGQQVTLRCSPKSGHDTVSWYQQALGQGPQFIFQYYEEEERQRGNFPDRFSGHQFPNYSSELNVNALLLGDSALYLCASSPFPRDSGNTIYFGEGSWLTVV.

This clone has just one count. The chain employs TRBV10-3 and TRBJ1-1; 8 positions match TRBD1. Trimming cost V 2 bases and J 4 bases; bases outside gene matches: 6. Looked up from germline, CDR1 is ENHRY and CDR2 is SYGVKD. The CDR3 has 15 residues. The CDR3 region has the DNA TGTGCCATCAGTGAGAGGGGGACAGGTATCACTGAAGCTTTCTTT. It codes for CAISERGTGITEAFF.

This clone was seen a single time. V is TRBV7-9 and J is TRBJ2-1, with 11 bases identical to TRBD1. CDR1 is SEHNR, CDR2 FQNEAQ, per germline (reference sequence). J was trimmed by 6 bases and V by 4 bases; bases with no gene match: 8. The CDR3 contains 16 residues. CDR3 coding DNA: TGTGCCAGCAGCTCCTCCGGGACAGGGGGGACCAATGAGCAGTTCTTC. This sequence encodes CASSSSGTGGTNEQFF.

The chain links TRBV7-2 to TRBJ1-3, with TRBD1 matching over 8 bases. The CDR3 covers 15 residues. Trimming removed 2 bases from V and 4 bases from J; junction bases left unmatched: 4. Germline loops: CDR1 SGHTA, CDR2 FQGNSA. CDR3 sequence reads: CASSLSRTGGNTIYF. In nucleotides, the CDR3 is TGTGCCAGCAGCTTAAGTCGGACAGGGGGAAACACCATATATTTT.

Written as DNA, the CDR3 is TGTGCCAGCAGCCCGAGGGAGGGTGAAGCTTTCTTT. It yields the protein CASSPREGEAFF. The V call is TRBV7-9, the J call TRBJ1-1; no clear D gene. CDR1 and CDR2 (germline): SEHNR, FQNEAQ (reference sequence). The CDR3 runs to 12 residues. The V end lost 5 bases, the J end lost 7 bases, and 11 bases lay between the germline ends. The full variable domain, in which reference TRBV7-9 and TRBJ1-1 provide the parts outside the CDR3, is DTGVSQNPRHKITKRGQNVTFRCDPISEHNRLYWYRQTLGQGPEFLTYFQNEAQLEKSRLLSDRFSAERPKGSFSTLEIQRTEQGDSAMYLCASSPREGEAFFGQGTRLTVV.